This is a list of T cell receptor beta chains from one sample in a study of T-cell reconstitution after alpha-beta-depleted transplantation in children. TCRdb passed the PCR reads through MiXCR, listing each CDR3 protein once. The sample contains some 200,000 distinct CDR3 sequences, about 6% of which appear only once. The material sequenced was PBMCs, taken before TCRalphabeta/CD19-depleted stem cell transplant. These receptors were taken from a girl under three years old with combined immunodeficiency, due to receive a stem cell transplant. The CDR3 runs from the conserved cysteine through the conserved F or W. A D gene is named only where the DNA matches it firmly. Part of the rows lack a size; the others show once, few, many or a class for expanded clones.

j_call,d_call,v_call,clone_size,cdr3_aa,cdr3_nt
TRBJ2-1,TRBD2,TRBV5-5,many,CASSFGREDYNEQFF,TGTGCCAGCAGCTTCGGGCGGGAGGATTACAATGAGCAGTTCTTC
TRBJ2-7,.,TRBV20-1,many,CSARMWGDEQYF,TGCAGTGCTAGGATGTGGGGCGACGAGCAGTACTTC
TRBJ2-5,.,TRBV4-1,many,CASSPRRGAKVLQETQYF,TGCGCCAGCAGCCCCAGAAGGGGGGCCAAGGTATTACAAGAGACCCAGTACTTC
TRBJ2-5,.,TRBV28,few,CASTPTGSRYQETQYF,TGTGCCAGCACCCCTACAGGGTCCCGTTACCAAGAGACCCAGTACTTC
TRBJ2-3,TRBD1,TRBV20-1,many,CSASSVQGQNTDTQYF,TGCAGTGCTTCCTCCGTACAGGGGCAAAACACAGATACGCAGTATTTT
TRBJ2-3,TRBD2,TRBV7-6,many,CASSLQPLSGLTDTQYF,TGTGCCAGCAGCCTACAACCACTTAGCGGGCTCACAGATACGCAGTATTTT
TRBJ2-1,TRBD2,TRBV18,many,CASSQQLAGGSSYNEQFF,TGTGCCAGCTCACAACAGCTAGCGGGAGGGAGCTCCTACAATGAGCAGTTCTTC
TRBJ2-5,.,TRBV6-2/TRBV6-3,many,CASSYQGKKTQYF,TGTGCCAGCAGTTACCAAGGCAAAAAGACCCAGTACTTC
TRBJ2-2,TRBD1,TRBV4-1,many,CASSQADRGNTGELFF,TGCGCCAGCAGCCAGGCAGACAGGGGAAATACCGGGGAGCTGTTTTTT
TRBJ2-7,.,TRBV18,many,CASSLSVFPLEQYF,TGTGCCAGCTCACTAAGCGTATTCCCTCTCGAGCAGTACTTC
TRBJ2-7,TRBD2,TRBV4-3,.,CASSQDRSGASYEQYF,TGCGCCAGCAGCCAAGATCGGAGCGGGGCGTCCTACGAGCAGTACTTC
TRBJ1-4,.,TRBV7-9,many,CASRSPGRNEKLFF,TGTGCCAGCAGATCTCCGGGGCGAAATGAAAAACTGTTTTTT
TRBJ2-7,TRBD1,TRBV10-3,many,CAISEGIQGARNEQYF,TGTGCCATCAGTGAGGGTATCCAGGGGGCGAGGAACGAGCAGTACTTC
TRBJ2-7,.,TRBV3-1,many,CASSQRLFSYEQYF,TGTGCCAGCAGCCAACGACTATTCTCCTACGAGCAGTACTTC
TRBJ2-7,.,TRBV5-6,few,CASSPGYRIRYEQYF,TGTGCCAGCAGCCCAGGGTACAGGATACGCTACGAGCAGTACTTC
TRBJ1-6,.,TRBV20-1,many,CSATPIGSYNSPLHF,TGCAGTGCTACTCCAATCGGCTCCTATAATTCACCCCTCCACTTT
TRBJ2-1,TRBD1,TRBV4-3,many,CASSQGTGTGAYNEQFF,TGCGCCAGCAGCCAAGGAACCGGGACAGGGGCCTACAATGAGCAGTTCTTC
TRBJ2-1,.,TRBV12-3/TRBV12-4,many,CASSLNSNNEQFF,TGTGCCAGCAGTTTAAACAGTAACAATGAGCAGTTCTTC
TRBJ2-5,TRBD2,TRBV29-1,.,CSVETGGPEETQYF,TGCAGCGTTGAAACGGGGGGGCCGGAAGAGACCCAGTACTTC
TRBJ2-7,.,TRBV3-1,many,CASSIRTTYEQYF,TGTGCCAGCAGCATTCGGACAACCTACGAGCAGTACTTC
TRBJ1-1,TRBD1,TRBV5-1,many,CASSPNRQGEAFF,TGCGCCAGCAGCCCCAATCGACAGGGTGAAGCTTTCTTT
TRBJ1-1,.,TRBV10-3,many,CAISVQENTEAFF,TGTGCCATCAGTGTGCAGGAGAACACTGAAGCTTTCTTT
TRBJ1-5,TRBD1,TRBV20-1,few,CSASDGTGATNQPQHF,TGCAGTGCTAGCGATGGGACAGGGGCGACCAATCAGCCCCAGCATTTT
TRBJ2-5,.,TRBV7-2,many,CASSIMTVFQETQYF,TGTGCCAGCAGCATCATGACAGTCTTCCAAGAGACCCAGTACTTC
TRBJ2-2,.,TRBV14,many,CASSHVGTGELFF,TGTGCCAGCAGCCACGTAGGCACCGGGGAGCTGTTTTTT
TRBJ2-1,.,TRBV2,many,CASITEDGEQFF,TGTGCCAGCATAACAGAGGACGGAGAGCAGTTCTTC
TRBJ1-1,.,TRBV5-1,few,CASSLGQGGGTEAFF,TGCGCCAGCAGCTTGGGTCAGGGAGGTGGCACTGAAGCTTTCTTT
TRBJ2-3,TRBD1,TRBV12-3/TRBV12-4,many,CASSLLPTGVGHTDTQYF,TGTGCCAGCAGTTTATTACCGACAGGGGTGGGACACACAGATACGCAGTATTTT
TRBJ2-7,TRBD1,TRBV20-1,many,CSAPGGLEIYEQYF,TGCAGTGCCCCAGGGGGCCTTGAAATCTACGAGCAGTACTTC
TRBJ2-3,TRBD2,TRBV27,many,CASSLYQPGLAGANTDTQYF,TGTGCCAGCAGTTTATATCAGCCGGGACTAGCGGGGGCAAACACAGATACGCAGTATTTT
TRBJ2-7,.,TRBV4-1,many,CASSQGSYSYEQYF,TGCGCCAGCAGCCAAGGCAGCTACTCCTACGAGCAGTACTTC
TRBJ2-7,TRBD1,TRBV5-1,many,CASSLLDRDGDEQYF,TGCGCCAGCAGCCTCCTGGACAGGGATGGCGACGAGCAGTACTTC
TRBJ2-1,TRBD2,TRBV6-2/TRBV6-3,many,CASSYLGPLAGLFSYNEQFF,TGTGCCAGCAGTTACTTAGGGCCACTAGCGGGTTTATTCTCCTACAATGAGCAGTTCTTC
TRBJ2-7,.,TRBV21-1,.,CASSPRGGIYEQYF,TGTGCCAGCAGCCCCCGGGGGGGAATCTACGAGCAGTACTTC
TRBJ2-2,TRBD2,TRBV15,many,CATSQSWAGDYTGELFF,TGTGCCACCAGCCAGAGCTGGGCGGGAGACTACACCGGGGAGCTGTTTTTT
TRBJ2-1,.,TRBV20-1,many,CSARETSRNEQFF,TGCAGTGCTAGAGAGACAAGCCGGAATGAGCAGTTCTTC
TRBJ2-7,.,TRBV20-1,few,CSARRVGTYEQYF,TGCAGTGCTAGACGGGTGGGAACCTACGAGCAGTACTTC
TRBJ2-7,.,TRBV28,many,CASSDNHRDSEHEQYF,TGTGCCAGCAGCGACAACCACCGGGACTCAGAACACGAGCAGTACTTC
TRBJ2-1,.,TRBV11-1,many,CASSLPGSYNEQFF,TGTGCCAGCAGCTTACCGGGGTCCTACAATGAGCAGTTCTTC
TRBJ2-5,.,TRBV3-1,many,CASSMPDQETQYF,TGTGCCAGCAGCATGCCGGACCAAGAGACCCAGTACTTC
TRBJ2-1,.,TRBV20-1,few,CSADSPPGTPRLRQFF,TGCAGTGCGGACAGCCCCCCCGGGACTCCCCGACTACGGCAGTTCTTC
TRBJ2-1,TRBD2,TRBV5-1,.,CASSLDEAGGSPAPYNEQFF,TGCGCCAGCAGCTTGGACGAAGCGGGAGGGAGCCCTGCCCCCTACAATGAGCAGTTCTTC
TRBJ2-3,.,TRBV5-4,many,CASSFNRGLSTDTQYF,TGTGCCAGCAGCTTCAACCGGGGTCTTAGCACAGATACGCAGTATTTT
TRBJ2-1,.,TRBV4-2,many,CASSHSPRGTIEQFF,TGTGCCAGCAGCCATTCTCCCCGCGGGACCATTGAGCAGTTCTTC
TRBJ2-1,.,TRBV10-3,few,CAIKDWGSEQFF,TGTGCCATCAAGGATTGGGGTTCAGAGCAGTTCTTC